The 10 T cell receptor beta chains below all came from one sample that was sequenced in a study of cytomegalovirus exposure and HLA in healthy donors. Vbeta (60) and Jbeta (13) primers were used in the PCR. Assay: immunoSEQ multiplex PCR; the TCRdb copy retains only in-frame clones and omits some. This sample yields some 150,000 clones, of which 75% are seen a single time; 3% to 3.5% belongs to the top ten. The sequenced sample consisted of PBMCs. Receptor source: a man aged 40-50 years in good health and CMV-seronegative.

The V and J genes are TRBV19 and TRBJ2-5; D possibly corresponds to TRBD1 (5 bases). There are 15 residues in the CDR3. Trimming took 5 bases from V and 1 from J, leaving 14 bases between them. The germline CDR1 and CDR2 sequences are LNHDA and SQIVND (reference sequence). The CDR3 nucleotides read TGTGCCAGTAGTCCCGAACCGACAGTCCAAGAGACCCAGTACTTC. Translated: CASSPEPTVQETQYF. Combining the CDR3 with reference TRBV19 and TRBJ2-5 gives the whole variable domain DGGITQSPKYLFRKEGQNVTLSCEQNLNHDAMYWYRQDPGQGLRLIYYSQIVNDFQKGDIAEGYSVSREKKESFPLTVTSAQKNPTAFYLCASSPEPTVQETQYFGPGTRLLVL.

This clone was recorded a few times. The CDR3 DNA is TGTGCCATCAGGGACAGGTGGAACACTGAAGCTTTCTTT. Translation gives CAIRDRWNTEAFF. The gene calls are TRBV10-3 and TRBJ1-1; 7 bases line up with TRBD1. Germline trimming cut 6 bases from V and 1 base from J; bases unmatched to any gene: 2. The CDR3 spans 13 residues. Per germline, CDR1 ENHRY and CDR2 SYGVKD.

This chain uses TRBV2 with TRBJ2-7, with D perhaps matching TRBD1 (8 bases). Trimming shortened V by 9 bases and J by 0 bases, and 12 bases separated the two germline ends. Germline CDR1 SNHLY, CDR2 FYNNEI. The CDR3 is 13 amino acids. The DNA for the CDR3 is TGTGCCAGTTACAGGGGGGGCTCCTACGAGCAGTACTTC. Translation: CASYRGGSYEQYF.

The chain is built from TRBV5-1 and TRBJ1-2, with D hard to call. The CDR3 has 13 amino acids. Germline V gene lookup returns CDR1 SGHRS and CDR2 YFSETQ. Trimming took 0 bases from V and 4 from J, leaving 7 bases between them. The DNA for the CDR3 is TGCGCCAGCAGCTTGGTTGAGCCCTATGGCTACACCTTC. Its translation: CASSLVEPYGYTF.

V is TRBV4-1 and J is TRBJ1-3; perhaps TRBD1 as D (6 bases). The CDR3 runs to 15 residues. Germline assignment: CDR1 MGHRA and CDR2 YSYEKL. Trimming took off 3 bases at V and 2 bases at J, with 11 bases between the two ends. The DNA for the CDR3 is TGCGCCAGCAGCCAGGGACATCGGACTGGAAACACCATATATTTT. Its protein is CASSQGHRTGNTIYF.

The chain joins TRBV7-9 to TRBJ1-6, with 9 bases identical to TRBD1. V gave up 2 bases and J gave up 6 bases; unmatched junction bases: 2. This CDR3 contains 15 residues. CDR1 is SEHNR, CDR2 FQNEAQ, per germline (reference sequence). The CDR3, as DNA: TGTGCCAGCAGCTTAAGGGGACAGGGTAATTCACCCCTCCACTTT. This translates into CASSLRGQGNSPLHF.

The chain carries TRBV7-9 and TRBJ2-7; D is perhaps TRBD2 (5 bases). The germline gives CDR1 SEHNR, CDR2 FQNEAQ (reference sequence). The CDR3 has 14 residues. V lost 1 base and J 3 bases, leaving 10 bases between the germline ends. CDR3 loop: CASSLGGGYYEQYF. The CDR3, as DNA: TGTGCCAGCAGCTTAGGTGGAGGATACTACGAGCAGTACTTC.

This chain uses TRBV9 with TRBJ1-5, with 9 bases aligning to TRBD1. Losses at the gene ends were 3 bases for V and 6 bases for J; bases not matched to a gene: 7. The CDR3 covers 15 residues. The germline gives CDR1 SGDLS, CDR2 YYNGEE. The CDR3 sequence: CASSATGTGTQPQHF. CDR3 sequence (DNA): TGTGCCAGCAGCGCAACAGGGACAGGGACTCAGCCCCAGCATTTT.

V and J are TRBV5-1 and TRBJ2-4; D uncertain. Germline lookup yields CDR1 SGHRS and CDR2 YFSETQ. V was trimmed by 2 bases and J by 0 bases, leaving 12 bases between them. The CDR3 extends over 16 amino acids. The CDR3 DNA reads TGCGCCAGCAGCTTTTCCCCTGGCGGAGCCAAAAACATTCAGTACTTC. Translated: CASSFSPGGAKNIQYF. The full variable domain, in which reference TRBV5-1 and TRBJ2-4 provide the parts outside the CDR3, is KAGVTQTPRYLIKTRGQQVTLSCSPISGHRSVSWYQQTPGQGLQFLFEYFSETQRNKGNFPGRFSGRQFSNSRSEMNVSTLELGDSALYLCASSFSPGGAKNIQYFGAGTRLSVL.

The genes are TRBV4-1 and TRBJ1-5; 8 positions match TRBD1. V gave up 1 base and J gave up 6 bases; unmatched junction bases: 11. The CDR3 runs 17 residues. Germline V gives CDR1 MGHRA, CDR2 YSYEKL. Here the CDR3 DNA reads TGCGCCAGCAGCCAAGGCGGGGTAAAACAGGGGGTTCAGCCCCAGCATTTT. Its protein product is CASSQGGVKQGVQPQHF.